This record looks at one T cell receptor beta chain sequence and its context. Its specificity is unknown. The record originates from a study of beta chain features in type 1 diabetes. Study-wide context: Healthy donors resembled patients in age, gender and cell yields.

General study results and limits: Patients with Type 1 diabetes showed moderately but significantly shorter TCRB CDR3s in all four CD4+ subsets.

Sequenced material consisted of expressed TCRB transcripts (all of the isolated RNA was reverse transcribed). An average around 3.3 million reads came from naive, central memory and regulatory T cell samples. The assay was immunoSEQ multiplex PCR, and TCRdb's table has in-frame clones only and misses some. The data contain about 340,000 clones, about 14% of them singletons. The CDR3 consists of 14 residues. Germline CDR1 GTSNPN, CDR2 SVGIG (reference sequence). V was clipped by 0 bases and J by 6 bases, with 12 bases between them. The specimen was naive CD4+ T cells from blood. This sequence joins TRBV30 and TRBJ1-5; a possible D gene is TRBD1 (5 bases). The clonotype originates from a woman younger than 30 with type 1 diabetes. CDR3 sequence: CAWSVLSGGQPQHF. CDR3 nucleotides: TGTGCCTGGAGTGTACTTTCGGGGGGTCAGCCCCAGCATTTT.